This TCR beta chain was recorded in a study of post-analysis software for immune sequencing data. Across the study: Recorded subtypes: relapsing-remitting, secondary progressive, progressive-relapsing; some patients unannotated. Broader study findings: Patients carried roughly 5 TRBV segments more frequently than controls did, and TRBV5-6, TRBV5-1 and TRBV20-1 were among them. Significantly decreased normalized Chao1 diversity was recorded for multiple sclerosis patients relative to controls. Same-batch samples co-clustered strongly by F measure.

This CDR3 is 11 amino acids long. Germline CDR1 DFQATT, CDR2 SNEGSKA (reference sequence). V dropped 5 bases and J dropped 8 bases, with 11 bases sitting between them. Researchers reported that TCR beta cDNA libraries carried unique molecular identifiers. Roughly 490,000 cDNA molecules came from about 1 to 10 million T cells. TCRdb independently ran MiXCR on the PCR reads; one entry per CDR3 protein. The sample lists 450,000 to 700,000 distinct CDR3 sequences; 44% were seen once. With regard to this clonotype: Its antigen is not known.

This TCR was sampled from a girl aged 10 to 17 with multiple sclerosis. V is TRBV20-1 and J is TRBJ2-3; D could derive from TRBD1 or TRBD2 (5 bases each). What was sequenced was blood. DNA of the CDR3: TGCAGTGCTGGGGGTGGTAGTACGCAGTATTTT. Protein: CSAGGGSTQYF.